This TCR beta chain was obtained from a study of T-cell memory formation after mild COVID-19. Each CDR3 protein is one row after TCRdb ran MiXCR on the 5' RACE reads. The table shows more than 350,000 distinct CDR3 sequences, with around 20% occurring only once. Points from the study as a whole: Some responding clones appeared in pre-infection memory, suggesting cross-reactive memory joined.

As to this clonotype: The antigen is undetermined.

Material: PBMCs or a T cell subset sorted from them (not recorded which). This TCR derives from an adult woman who had mild COVID-19 (a few samples of this study predate the infection). Cell type and time point are not known.

The CDR3 loop reads CASSEWGSQGWDTEAFF. The CDR3 DNA sequence: TGTGCCAGCAGTGAATGGGGCAGTCAAGGATGGGACACTGAAGCTTTCTTT. The V and J genes are TRBV2 and TRBJ1-1, with a weak D call TRBD1 (5 bases). V lost 2 bases, J lost 3 bases, and 19 bases lay in between. CDR1 and CDR2 from the germline V gene are SNHLY and FYNNEI. The CDR3 has 17 residues.